The clone carrying this T cell receptor beta chain occurred many times. Its antigen remains unknown. CD8+CD57+ cell expansion, shown by flow cytometry, had occurred in the patients selected for sequencing. This record comes from a study of CD8+CD57+ T cells in acquired aplastic anemia. Study-level information: Average DNA yield from sorted CD4+ and CD8+ cells was about 3 ug. Whole-study findings and limits: Patients and controls had CD8+ Simpson's diversity values that were not significantly distinct.

According to the study, genomic DNA was the template for TCR beta VDJ and CDR3 profiling. TCRdb reanalysed the reads using MiXCR and keeps one entry per CDR3 protein. The table shows 250,000 or so distinct CDR3 sequences, with 40% to 50% occurring only once. CDR3 size: 13 residues. V lost 6 bases, J lost 3 bases, and 14 bases lay in between. Looked up from germline, CDR1 is DFQATT and CDR2 is SNEGSKA (reference sequence). The J gene is TRBJ1-2, the V gene TRBV20-1, with a possible D match to TRBD1 (6 bases). The specimen sequenced was sorted CD4+, CD8+, or CD8+CD57+ T cells (not recorded which) from PBMCs. This TCR derives from a human donor with aplastic anemia. CDR3 protein: CSALPDRDYGYTF. CDR3 nucleotide sequence: TGCAGTGCGCTCCCGGACAGAGACTATGGCTACACCTTC.